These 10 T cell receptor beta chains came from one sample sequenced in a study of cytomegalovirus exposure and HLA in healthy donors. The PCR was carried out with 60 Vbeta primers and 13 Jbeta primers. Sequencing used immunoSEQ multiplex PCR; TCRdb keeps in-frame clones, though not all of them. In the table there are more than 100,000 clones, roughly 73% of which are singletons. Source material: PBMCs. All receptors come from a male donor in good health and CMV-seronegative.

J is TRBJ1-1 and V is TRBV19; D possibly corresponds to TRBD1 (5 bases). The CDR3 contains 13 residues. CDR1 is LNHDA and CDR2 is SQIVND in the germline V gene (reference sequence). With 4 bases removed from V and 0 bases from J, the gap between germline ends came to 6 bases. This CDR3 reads CASSRQMNTEAFF. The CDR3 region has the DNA TGTGCCAGTAGTAGACAGATGAACACTGAAGCTTTCTTT.

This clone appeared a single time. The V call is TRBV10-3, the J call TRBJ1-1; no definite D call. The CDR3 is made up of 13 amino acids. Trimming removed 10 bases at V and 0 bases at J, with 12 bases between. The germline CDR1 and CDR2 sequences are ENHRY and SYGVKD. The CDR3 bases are TGTGCCAGCGCAATGGGCCTGAACACTGAAGCTTTCTTT. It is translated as CASAMGLNTEAFF.

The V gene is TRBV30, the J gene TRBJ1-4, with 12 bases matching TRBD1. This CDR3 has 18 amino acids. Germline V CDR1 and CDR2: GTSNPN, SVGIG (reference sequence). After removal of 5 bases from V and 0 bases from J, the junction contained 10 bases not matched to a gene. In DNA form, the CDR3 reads TGTGCCTGGGGACCCGGGACAGGGGGCCGAGCAACTAATGAAAAACTGTTTTTT. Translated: CAWGPGTGGRATNEKLFF.

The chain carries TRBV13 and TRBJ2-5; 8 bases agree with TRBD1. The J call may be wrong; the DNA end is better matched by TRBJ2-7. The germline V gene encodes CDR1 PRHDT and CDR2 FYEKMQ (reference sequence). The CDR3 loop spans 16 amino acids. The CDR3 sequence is CASSFQGTGLFSEQYF. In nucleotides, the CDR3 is TGTGCCAGCAGCTTCCAAGGGACAGGACTTTTTAGCGAGCAGTACTTC.

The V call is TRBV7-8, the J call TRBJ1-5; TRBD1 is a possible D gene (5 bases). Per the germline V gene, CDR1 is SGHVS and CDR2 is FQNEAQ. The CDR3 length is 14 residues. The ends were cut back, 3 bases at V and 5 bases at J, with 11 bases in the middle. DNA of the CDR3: TGTGCCAGCAGCTTGGGTGGCAGGGATCAGCCCCAGCATTTT. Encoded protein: CASSLGGRDQPQHF.

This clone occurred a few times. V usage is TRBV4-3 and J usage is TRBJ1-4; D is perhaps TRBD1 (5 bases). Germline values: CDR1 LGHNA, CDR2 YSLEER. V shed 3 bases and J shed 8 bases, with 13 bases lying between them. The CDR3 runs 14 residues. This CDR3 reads CASSHRGMGEKLFF. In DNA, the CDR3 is TGCGCCAGCAGCCACCGGGGGATGGGGGAAAAACTGTTTTTT.

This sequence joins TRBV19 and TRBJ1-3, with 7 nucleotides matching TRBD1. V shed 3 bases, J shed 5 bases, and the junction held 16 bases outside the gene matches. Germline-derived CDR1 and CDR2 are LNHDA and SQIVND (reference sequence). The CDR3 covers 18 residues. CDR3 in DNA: TGTGCCAGTAGTATCCCGGGACAGATGCACTCTGGAAGAAACACCATATATTTT. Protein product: CASSIPGQMHSGRNTIYF.

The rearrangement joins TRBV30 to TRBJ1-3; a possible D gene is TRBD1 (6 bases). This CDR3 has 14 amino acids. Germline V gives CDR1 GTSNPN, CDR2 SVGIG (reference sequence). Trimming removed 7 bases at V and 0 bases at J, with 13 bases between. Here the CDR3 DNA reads TGTGCCTATTCCGGGACAAGCTCTGGAAACACCATATATTTT. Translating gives CAYSGTSSGNTIYF.

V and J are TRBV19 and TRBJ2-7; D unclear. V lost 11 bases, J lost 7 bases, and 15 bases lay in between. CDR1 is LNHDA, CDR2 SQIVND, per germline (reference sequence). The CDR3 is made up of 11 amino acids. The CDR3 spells CAGPRVGEQYF. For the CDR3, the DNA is TGTGCCGGCCCTAGAGTCGGTGAGCAGTACTTC.

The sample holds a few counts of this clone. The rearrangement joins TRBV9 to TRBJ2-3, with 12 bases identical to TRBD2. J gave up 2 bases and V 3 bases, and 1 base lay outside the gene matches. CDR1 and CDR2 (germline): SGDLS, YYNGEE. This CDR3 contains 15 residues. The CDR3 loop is CASSASGGVTDTQYF. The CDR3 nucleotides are TGTGCCAGCAGCGCTAGCGGGGGGGTCACAGATACGCAGTATTTT.